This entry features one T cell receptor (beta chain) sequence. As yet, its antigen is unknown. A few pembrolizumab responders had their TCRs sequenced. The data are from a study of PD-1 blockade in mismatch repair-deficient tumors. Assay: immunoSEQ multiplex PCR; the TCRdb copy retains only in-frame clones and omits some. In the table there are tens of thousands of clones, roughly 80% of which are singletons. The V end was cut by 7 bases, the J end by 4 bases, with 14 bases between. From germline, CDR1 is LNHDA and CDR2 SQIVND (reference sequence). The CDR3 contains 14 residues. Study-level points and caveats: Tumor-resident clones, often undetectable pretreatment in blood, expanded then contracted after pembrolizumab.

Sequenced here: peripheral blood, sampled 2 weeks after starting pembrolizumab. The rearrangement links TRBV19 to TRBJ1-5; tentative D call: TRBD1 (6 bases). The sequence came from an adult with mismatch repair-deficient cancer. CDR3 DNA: TGTGCCAGTATAGAGGGGGGACTAAATCAGCCCCAGCATTTT. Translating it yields CASIEGGLNQPQHF.